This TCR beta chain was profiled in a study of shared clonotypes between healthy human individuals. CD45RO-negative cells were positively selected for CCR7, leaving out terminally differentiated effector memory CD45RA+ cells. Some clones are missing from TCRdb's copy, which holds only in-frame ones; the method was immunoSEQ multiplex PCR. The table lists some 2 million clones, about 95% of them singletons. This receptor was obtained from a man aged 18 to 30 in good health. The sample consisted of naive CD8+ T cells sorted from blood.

The CDR3 reads CASSEIDLADRVDLNIQYF. The CDR3 coding sequence is TGTGCCAGCAGTGAGATTGACTTAGCGGACAGGGTCGACTTAAACATTCAGTACTTC. The chain recombines TRBV2 with TRBJ2-4; TRBD1 matches 8 bases. Germline V CDR1 and CDR2: SNHLY, FYNNEI. Trimming at V came to 3 bases and at J to 6 bases, leaving 19 bases not matched to a gene. The CDR3 runs to 19 residues.